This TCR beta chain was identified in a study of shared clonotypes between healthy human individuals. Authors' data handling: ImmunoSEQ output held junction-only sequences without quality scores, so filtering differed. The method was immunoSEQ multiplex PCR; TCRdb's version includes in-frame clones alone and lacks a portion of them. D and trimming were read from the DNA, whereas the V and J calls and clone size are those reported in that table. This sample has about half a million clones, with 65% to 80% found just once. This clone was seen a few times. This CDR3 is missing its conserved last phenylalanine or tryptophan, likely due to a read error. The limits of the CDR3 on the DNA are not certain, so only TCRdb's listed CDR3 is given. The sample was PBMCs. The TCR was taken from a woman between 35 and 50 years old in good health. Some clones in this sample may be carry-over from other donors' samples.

The chain's CDR3 is CAAHPPGLAVD. This chain uses TRBV30 with TRBJ2-7; TRBD2 is taken as the D call from the table, unchecked against the DNA. Termini included, the CDR3 measures 11 amino acids. CDR1 is GTSNPN and CDR2 is SVGIG in the germline V gene (reference sequence).